The sequence of this T cell receptor beta chain was determined in a study of CD8+CD57+ T cells in acquired aplastic anemia. Overall study context: DNA recovered from sorted CD4+ and CD8+ cells had a mean of around 3.2 ug. General study results and limits: A set of about 28 CD8+ CDR3 sequences was shared between patients and controls, and these sequences appeared highly expressed in patients.

From germline, CDR1 is SGDLS and CDR2 YYNGEE. After removal of 4 bases from V and 0 bases from J, the junction contained 5 bases not matched to a gene. This CDR3 region has 15 residues. On this clonotype: Its cognate antigen is unknown.

Genomic DNA, serving as template, underwent TCR beta VDJ and CDR3 profiling. TCRdb fed the reads into MiXCR, producing one record per CDR3 protein. The repertoire holds about 81,000 distinct CDR3 sequences, with more than 40% as singletons. The sample consisted of sorted CD4+, CD8+, or CD8+CD57+ T cells (not recorded which) from PBMCs. The chain is built from TRBV9 and TRBJ2-3; 7 bases map to TRBD2. This sequence was found in a human donor in good health, serving as a control. The CDR3, as DNA: TGTGCCAGCAGCAAGGGGAGGGGAAGCACAGATACGCAGTATTTT. Translated, it gives CASSKGRGSTDTQYF.